This record covers a single T cell receptor beta chain. This sample is drawn from a study of T cells after yellow fever vaccination. They built TCR cDNA with 5'RACE template switching, a step that put in a universal primer site and UMIs. TCRdb processed the 5' RACE reads anew with MiXCR; each CDR3 protein has one entry. The sample has around 120,000 distinct CDR3 sequences; about 7% are singletons. Germline CDR1 and CDR2: MGHDK and SYGVNS. This CDR3 has 16 amino acids. With 7 bases removed from V and 2 bases from J, the gap between germline ends came to 19 bases. The source material was CD4+ T cells sorted from PBMCs, sampled about 41 days after the first yellow fever vaccination. The rearrangement uses TRBV25-1 and TRBJ2-3; D may be TRBD1 (6 bases). The receptor comes from a man aged 18-30 years who received the YFV17D yellow fever vaccine. CDR3 residues: CASKAPYDRYTDTQYF. Here the CDR3 DNA reads TGTGCCAGCAAGGCTCCTTACGACAGGTACACAGATACGCAGTATTTT.